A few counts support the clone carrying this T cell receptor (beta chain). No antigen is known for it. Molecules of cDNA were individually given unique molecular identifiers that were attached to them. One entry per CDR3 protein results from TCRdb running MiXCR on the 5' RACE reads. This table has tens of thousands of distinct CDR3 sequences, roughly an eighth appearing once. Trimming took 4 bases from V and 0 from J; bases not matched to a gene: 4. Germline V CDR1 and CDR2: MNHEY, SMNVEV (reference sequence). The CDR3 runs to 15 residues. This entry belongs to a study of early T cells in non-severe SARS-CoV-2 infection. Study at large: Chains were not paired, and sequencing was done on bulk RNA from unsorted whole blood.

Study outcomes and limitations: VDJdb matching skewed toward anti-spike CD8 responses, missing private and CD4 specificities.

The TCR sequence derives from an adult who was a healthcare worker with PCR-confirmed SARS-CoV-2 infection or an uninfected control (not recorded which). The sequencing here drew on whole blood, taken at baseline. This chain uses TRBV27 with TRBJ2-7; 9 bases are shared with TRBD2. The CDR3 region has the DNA TGTGCCAGCAGTTCCTCGACTAGCGGCTCCTACGAGCAGTACTTC. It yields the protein CASSSSTSGSYEQYF.